The entry below describes one T cell receptor (beta chain). The data derive from a study of radiation and T cells in renal cell carcinoma. The method was immunoSEQ multiplex PCR; TCRdb's version includes in-frame clones alone and lacks a portion of them. Of approximately 150,000 clones in the sample, 80% to 90% were seen once. This CDR3 spans 15 amino acids. Germline-derived CDR1 and CDR2 are SGDLS and YYNGEE. V lost 4 bases, J lost 0 bases, and 5 bases stayed unmatched. Time point meaning: blood 4 weeks post-SBRT, at nephrectomy. Treatment described: 15 Gy SBRT to primary tumor, nephrectomy 4 weeks later. Radiation-treated patients gave blood at baseline, week 2 and week 4. The patient's renal cell carcinoma had clear cell pathology.

Material: blood, obtained from a patient whose treatment included radiotherapy and nephrectomy. This receptor was taken from a woman aged 45-65 years with renal cell carcinoma. The rearrangement links TRBV9 to TRBJ1-1, with TRBD1 matching over 8 bases. The CDR3 sequence: CASSTDRGLNTEAFF. The CDR3 nucleotides read TGTGCCAGCAGCACCGACAGGGGTTTGAACACTGAAGCTTTCTTT.